Each of the 10 T cell receptor beta chains below was sequenced from the same sample in a study of monozygotic twins with inflammatory bowel disease. TCRdb derives one entry per CDR3 protein from the 5' RACE reads, leaving out DNA. Its clone listing holds about 380,000 distinct CDR3 sequences. Specimen: blood. The receptors stem from a human donor with ulcerative colitis or Crohn's disease, or a healthy co-twin of an affected twin (not recorded which).

This chain connects TRBV12-3 or TRBV12-4 to TRBJ1-5. This CDR3 contains 12 residues. The chain's CDR3 is CASSYDNQPQHF.

The gene calls are TRBV20-1 and TRBJ2-3; absent DNA, TCRdb's TRBD2 call cannot be checked. This CDR3 contains 15 residues. In germline, CDR1 is DFQATT, CDR2 SNEGSKA (reference sequence). The CDR3 reads CSALAAAGRADTQYF.

The chain recombines TRBV27 with TRBJ1-2; as DNA is missing, the TRBD1 call by TCRdb cannot be tested. Germline CDR1 reads MNHEY; CDR2 reads SMNVEV (reference sequence). This CDR3 region has 13 residues. The CDR3 sequence: CASSLNRVGGYTF.

The V gene is TRBV12-3 or TRBV12-4, the J gene TRBJ2-2; there is no DNA to check the TCRdb D call of TRBD1. The CDR3 contains 13 residues. CDR3 sequence reads: CASSRGRTGELFF.

This rearrangement joins TRBV20-1 to TRBJ2-3; TCRdb gives TRBD2 as the D gene, but with no DNA this cannot be confirmed. The germline V gene has CDR1 DFQATT and CDR2 SNEGSKA (reference sequence). CDR3 size: 17 residues. CDR3 loop: CSARDENGGGSTDTQYF.

CDR3 sequence: CASSQHRVATEAFF. This chain links TRBV3-1 with TRBJ1-1; TCRdb selects TRBD1, and the lack of DNA leaves this call unchecked. The CDR3 runs to 14 residues. Germline CDR1 is LGHDT and CDR2 is YNNKEL (reference sequence). The entire variable domain, with the rest obtained from reference TRBV3-1 and TRBJ1-1, is as follows: DTAVSQTPKYLVTQMGNDKSIKCEQNLGHDTMYWYKQDSKKFLKIMFSYNNKELIINETVPNRFSPKSPDKAHLNLHINSLELGDSAVYFCASSQHRVATEAFFGQGTRLTVV.

The J gene is TRBJ2-6, the V gene TRBV18. The length of the CDR3 is 15 residues. The germline gives CDR1 KGHSH, CDR2 LQKENI. The CDR3 region is CASSQRSSGANVLTF.

The chain recombines TRBV28 with TRBJ2-3; TCRdb picks TRBD1, but there is no DNA to check that call. The CDR3 has 14 amino acids. Germline V gene sequence: CDR1 MDHEN, CDR2 SYDVKM. CDR3 region: CASSQDRDPDTQYF. Complete variable domain (other parts from reference TRBV28 and TRBJ2-3): DVKVTQSSRYLVKRTGEKVFLECVQDMDHENMFWYRQDPGLGLRLIYFSYDVKMKEKGDIPEGYSVSREKKERFSLILESASTNQTSMYLCASSQDRDPDTQYFGPGTRLTVL.

The chain is built from TRBV6-5 and TRBJ2-3; TCRdb's assignment of TRBD2 cannot be checked, as there is no DNA. This CDR3 has 17 residues. Looked up from germline, CDR1 is MNHEY and CDR2 is SVGAGI. CDR3 in amino acids: CASSYSSSGGRLDTQYF.

This chain uses TRBV20-1 with TRBJ2-3. The CDR3 has 15 amino acids. Germline lookup yields CDR1 DFQATT and CDR2 SNEGSKA (reference sequence). The CDR3 loop is CSARVLRLNTDTQYF.